This entry lists 26 T cell receptor beta chains sequenced from one sample in a study of T cells after yellow fever vaccination. A single record per CDR3 protein comes from TCRdb applying MiXCR to the 5' RACE reads. The sample contains roughly 320,000 distinct CDR3 sequences, roughly 10% of which appear only once. The sample here was CD4+ T cells sorted from PBMCs, taken 45 days after the yellow fever booster vaccination. The receptors were gathered from a man between 18 and 29 years old who received the YFV17D yellow fever vaccine.

The rearrangement joins TRBV7-2 to TRBJ2-3; maybe TRBD2 (6 bases). The germline V gene encodes CDR1 SGHTA and CDR2 FQGNSA. The V end was cut by 4 bases, the J end by 3 bases, with 20 bases between. The CDR3 is 17 amino acids. The CDR3, as DNA: TGTGCCAGCAGCTCCCCCGTGGGGGGTCCTTCTACAGATACGCAGTATTTT. Translating it yields CASSSPVGGPSTDTQYF.

This clonotype occurred a few times. The chain combines TRBV7-2 with TRBJ1-5; D ambiguous. V lost 3 bases and J lost 4, with 7 bases in between. This CDR3 has 13 residues. Looked up from germline, CDR1 is SGHTA and CDR2 is FQGNSA. The CDR3 DNA sequence: TGTGCCAGCAGCTTCCGGAGTAATCAGCCCCAGCATTTT. Amino acids: CASSFRSNQPQHF.

This clonotype has at least ten counts. The chain links TRBV11-2 to TRBJ1-2; D perhaps matches TRBD1 (5 bases). The CDR3 has 14 amino acids. Per germline, CDR1 SGHAT and CDR2 FQNNGV. V was cut by 1 base and J by 4 bases, with 10 bases left in between. CDR3 sequence reads: CASSLAGSLYGYTF. CDR3 bases: TGTGCCAGCAGCTTAGCAGGGTCCCTCTATGGCTACACCTTC.

This clonotype was seen a handful of times. This chain joins TRBV7-2 and TRBJ2-3, with D tentatively TRBD1 or TRBD2 (5 bases each). V was trimmed by 6 bases and J by 6 bases, leaving 13 bases between them. Germline V gene lookup returns CDR1 SGHTA and CDR2 FQGNSA. The CDR3 is made up of 13 amino acids. This CDR3 reads CASRNEGPDTQYF. CDR3 DNA sequence: TGTGCCAGCAGAAATGAGGGGCCCGATACGCAGTATTTT.

J is TRBJ2-3 and V is TRBV9, with a weak D call TRBD2 (7 bases). CDR1 and CDR2 (germline): SGDLS, YYNGEE. The CDR3 has 16 amino acids. Trimming cost V 3 bases and J 5 bases, with 19 bases left between them. The CDR3 loop reads CASSARSGGREDTQYF. The CDR3 DNA reads TGTGCCAGCAGCGCGCGCTCCGGGGGGCGAGAAGATACGCAGTATTTT.

This clonotype has a count of ten or more. The chain joins TRBV12-3 or TRBV12-4 to TRBJ1-2, with D possibly TRBD1 on 5 matching bases. The CDR3 runs 13 residues. Trimming cost V 5 bases and J 1 base, with 8 bases left between them. The CDR3 bases are TGTGCCAGCAGTCGGGACGGTAACTATGGCTACACCTTC. Its protein is CASSRDGNYGYTF.

This clonotype has a count of ten or more. This chain uses TRBV20-1 with TRBJ1-5; a weak D match, TRBD1 (5 bases). The CDR3 covers 15 residues. CDR1 DFQATT and CDR2 SNEGSKA come from the germline V gene (reference sequence). Trimming removed 6 bases from V and 3 bases from J, with 18 bases in between. The DNA of the CDR3 is TGCAGTGCCAAGAGGGGCGGGGACTTCAATCAGCCCCAGCATTTT. Translated: CSAKRGGDFNQPQHF.

Only a few counts were recorded for this clonotype. The chain carries TRBV25-1 and TRBJ1-1, with D possibly TRBD1 on 6 matching bases. CDR1 and CDR2 (germline): MGHDK, SYGVNS. Trimming shortened V by 1 base and J by 4 bases, and 10 bases separated the two germline ends. The CDR3 is made up of 14 amino acids. The DNA of the CDR3 is TGTGCCAGCAGTGAATCCTGGGGGCCCACTGAAGCTTTCTTT. Protein sequence: CASSESWGPTEAFF.

This clonotype occurred a few times. The chain couples TRBV7-9 to TRBJ1-6, with D hard to call. This CDR3 comprises 18 residues. Germline V gives CDR1 SEHNR, CDR2 FQNEAQ (reference sequence). The V and J ends lost 5 bases and 8 bases respectively, with 25 bases between them. Here the CDR3 reads CASSPTPGGGTLDSPLHF. CDR3 in DNA: TGTGCCAGCAGCCCTACACCCGGAGGCGGTACGTTGGATTCACCCCTCCACTTT. The full variable domain, completed using reference TRBV7-9 and TRBJ1-6, is DTGVSQNPRHKITKRGQNVTFRCDPISEHNRLYWYRQTLGQGPEFLTYFQNEAQLEKSRLLSDRFSAERPKGSFSTLEIQRTEQGDSAMYLCASSPTPGGGTLDSPLHFGNGTRLTVT.

This clonotype was seen repeatedly, ten times or more. The chain couples TRBV7-2 to TRBJ2-7; D is uncertain. V lost 2 bases and J 3 bases, leaving 8 bases between the germline ends. In germline, CDR1 is SGHTA, CDR2 FQGNSA. This CDR3 region has 13 residues. The CDR3 loop reads CASSLSRYYEQYV. CDR3 nucleotide sequence: TGTGCCAGCAGCTTATCCCGGTACTACGAGCAGTACGTC.

The V call is TRBV6-2 or TRBV6-3, the J call TRBJ2-3, with 7 bases lining up with TRBD1. The CDR3 totals 17 residues. The trim removed 2 bases at V and 1 base at J, leaving 9 bases unmatched. Germline-derived CDR1 and CDR2 are MNHEY and SVGEGT. As DNA, the CDR3 is TGTGCCAGCAGTTACGATTTCCGCGACAGGGGCACAGATACGCAGTATTTT. As protein: CASSYDFRDRGTDTQYF.

This clonotype was recorded a few times. V usage is TRBV11-2 and J usage is TRBJ2-1; D gene ambiguous. Trimming took off 1 base at V and 6 bases at J, with 10 bases between the two ends. This CDR3 is built from 14 residues. The germline gives CDR1 SGHAT, CDR2 FQNNGV. The CDR3: CASSLVRASNEQFF. CDR3 bases: TGTGCCAGCAGCTTAGTCAGAGCCTCCAATGAGCAGTTCTTC.

This clonotype appeared a few times. The chain uses TRBV2 and TRBJ2-1; possibly TRBD1 or TRBD2 for D (5 bases each). Germline V gene data show CDR1 as SNHLY and CDR2 as FYNNEI. V was trimmed by 6 bases and J by 15 bases, leaving 18 bases between them. This CDR3 has 12 amino acids. The CDR3 nucleotides read TGTGCCAGCAGAATGTCCCCTGGGGGTGGGTTCTTC. This sequence encodes CASRMSPGGGFF.

This clonotype was seen ten or more times. The genes are TRBV7-9 and TRBJ2-4; a possible D gene is TRBD1 (5 bases). Deletions cut 5 bases from V and 5 bases from J, with 13 bases between. Germline V gene data show CDR1 as SEHNR and CDR2 as FQNEAQ (reference sequence). This CDR3 comprises 14 residues. The CDR3 is CASSQGEGENIQYF. The CDR3 region has the DNA TGTGCCAGCAGCCAAGGGGAAGGGGAAAACATTCAGTACTTC.

In its sample, this clonotype was seen a few times. The chain uses TRBV6-2 or TRBV6-3 and TRBJ1-5; D is ambiguous. CDR1 and CDR2 from the germline V gene are MNHEY and SVGEGT. The V end lost 1 base, the J end lost 6 bases, and 7 bases lay between the germline ends. This CDR3 is built from 13 residues. CDR3 loop: CASSYLMGQPQHF. The CDR3 DNA reads TGTGCCAGCAGTTACTTAATGGGTCAGCCCCAGCATTTT.

This clonotype showed up just a few times. This chain connects TRBV20-1 to TRBJ2-7, with 9 bases identical to TRBD2. CDR1 and CDR2 (germline): DFQATT, SNEGSKA (reference sequence). The CDR3 consists of 14 residues. After removal of 4 bases from V and 2 bases from J, the junction contained 6 bases not matched to a gene. The CDR3 is CSATSGTWAYEQYF. CDR3 coding DNA: TGCAGTGCTACTAGCGGGACTTGGGCCTACGAGCAGTACTTC.

This clonotype came up many times. The rearrangement uses TRBV12-3 or TRBV12-4 and TRBJ2-3; the match to TRBD2 covers 8 bases. The CDR3 is made up of 13 amino acids. Unmatched junction bases numbered 6, after V lost 4 bases and J lost 9 bases. The CDR3 coding sequence is TGTGCCAGCAGTTCACCTATAGCGGGGACGCAGTATTTT. Protein product: CASSSPIAGTQYF.

The chain employs TRBV7-8 and TRBJ2-7; maybe TRBD2 (6 bases). From germline, CDR1 is SGHVS and CDR2 FQNEAQ. The CDR3 totals 13 residues. Trimming took off 5 bases at V and 3 bases at J, with 11 bases between the two ends. The CDR3 DNA sequence: TGTGCCAGCAGCCATGCCGGGGGCTACGAGCAGTACGTC. Amino acid sequence: CASSHAGGYEQYV.

This clonotype has at least ten counts. The rearrangement uses TRBV18 and TRBJ1-2; possible D gene TRBD1, 5 bases. The CDR3 loop spans 17 amino acids. Between the trimmed V and J ends, which lost 1 base and 2 bases, there was a span of 17 bases. Germline V gene data show CDR1 as KGHSH and CDR2 as LQKENI. The CDR3 bases are TGTGCCAGCTCACCACGCGTTGGGGGAGCCGAAAACTATGGCTACACCTTC. It codes for CASSPRVGGAENYGYTF.

This chain uses TRBV7-7 with TRBJ2-2; 8 positions match TRBD1. Germline CDR1 reads SSHAT; CDR2 reads FNYEAQ (reference sequence). This CDR3 region has 15 residues. J lost 7 bases, V lost 2 bases, and 6 bases had no gene match. DNA of the CDR3: TGTGCCAGCAGCTTACAGGACAGGGTGAACGGGGAGCTGTTTTTT. Translation gives CASSLQDRVNGELFF.

The chain couples TRBV7-2 to TRBJ2-5, with 16 positions matching TRBD2. Germline CDR1 reads SGHTA; CDR2 reads FQGNSA. The V and J ends lost 5 bases and 5 bases, in that order; junction bases with no gene match: 8. The CDR3 covers 17 residues. CDR3 DNA sequence: TGTGCCAGCAGCCCGGGACTAGCGGGGGGGACGCCGGAGACCCAGTACTTC. Its protein is CASSPGLAGGTPETQYF.

Comments on this clonotype: Compared with germline, one end of the junction differs, possibly owing to a read error. The chain is built from TRBV5-1 and TRBJ2-3; D might be TRBD2 (5 bases). The CDR3 consists of 16 residues. Germline V gives CDR1 SGHRS, CDR2 YFSETQ. For the CDR3, the DNA is TGCGCCAGCAGTCCTACATTCTGGCGGGTGAGTGGATACGTGGATTTT. This translates into CASSPTFWRVSGYVDF.

This clonotype was seen more than once but under ten times. In DNA form, the CDR3 reads TGTGCCAGCAGCCAGGGGACTTCCCGAGGTGAGCAGTACGTC. Encoded protein: CASSQGTSRGEQYV. J is TRBJ2-7 and V is TRBV7-2; either TRBD1 or TRBD2 may supply D (6 bases each). This CDR3 is 14 amino acids long. Germline V lookup: CDR1 SGHTA, CDR2 FQGNSA. Trimming took off 5 bases at V and 7 bases at J, with 18 bases between the two ends.

This clonotype has just a few counts. The chain couples TRBV7-2 to TRBJ2-5, with D tentatively TRBD1 (6 bases). Germline V CDR1 and CDR2: SGHTA, FQGNSA. V lost 7 bases and J 5 bases, leaving 8 bases between the germline ends. This CDR3 spans 11 amino acids. CDR3 region: CASNQGETQYF. In nucleotides, the CDR3 is TGTGCCAGCAACCAGGGGGAGACCCAGTACTTC.

This clonotype was recorded a few times. The CDR3 sequence: CASSLGTSGGSDTQYF. In nucleotides, the CDR3 is TGTGCCAGCAGCTTAGGGACTAGCGGGGGTTCGGATACGCAGTATTTT. The chain recombines TRBV7-9 with TRBJ2-3; TRBD2 matches 13 bases. Germline-derived CDR1 and CDR2 are SEHNR and FQNEAQ (reference sequence). Trimming removed 1 base from V and 6 bases from J; junction bases left unmatched: 4. This CDR3 has 16 amino acids.

The chain uses TRBV7-2 and TRBJ1-5; 8 nucleotides align to TRBD1. V lost 5 bases and J lost 5; bases outside the gene matches: 5. The germline V gene encodes CDR1 SGHTA and CDR2 FQGNSA. The CDR3 covers 14 residues. The CDR3 DNA reads TGTGCCAGCAGCGCAGACAGGGGCGATCAGCCCCAGCATTTT. Encoded protein: CASSADRGDQPQHF.